This T cell receptor (beta chain) comes out of a study of cytomegalovirus exposure and HLA in healthy donors (dated by TCRdb to 2016 to 2017). Broadly, across the study: An earlier analysis of approximately 640 of the donors reported 250 to 300 Gb of sequence data and some 120 million unique TCR beta sequences from about 180 million T cells. Roughly 300 gigabases of sequencing data and approximately 80 million unique TCR sequences were included in an early release covering about 600 HLA-typed donors. Donor age, sex, ethnicity and CMV serostatus were compiled alongside the repertoire data. An earlier analysis of approximately 630 of the donors applied high-throughput TCR beta sequencing to assess whether each TCR beta V gene segment acted as functional or pseudogenic. Typing coverage differed by locus: A, B, C, DRB1 and DQB1 were typed in roughly 620-640 donors, DQA1 in approximately 520, DPA1 in around 610, and DPB1 in approximately 450. Among some 400 genotyped donors of the cohort, an average of roughly 240,000 unique TCR beta nucleotide sequences were sequenced per donor, around 20% of them non-productive. Along with the approximately 700-subject first cohort, a separate validation cohort of some 130 different subjects was used. The T cell repertoires of about 700 subjects were profiled by immunosequencing and related to cytomegalovirus serostatus. All discovery cohort repertoires had been generated on a single sequencing platform. The aim of the study was to test whether cataloging public T cell receptors could identify signatures of past pathogen exposure. HLA typing included class I and class II loci at four-digit resolution. In a later analysis, previously published TCR beta repertoires from fewer than 750 donors were re-analyzed and high-resolution HLA genotyping was added so that TCR occurrence patterns could be studied. About five DR-DQ haplotypes were treated as single units for association and clustering because of strong linkage in the cohort. Of the approximately 370 genotyped donors, 81% were placed in the genetic ancestry cluster associated with self-reported Caucasian donors. In a later genetic analysis, genome-wide SNP genotypes for about three fifths of the roughly 670 donors were used, and that subset was treated as a discovery cohort. To predict cytomegalovirus infection status, the study brought together high-throughput TCR immunosequencing, statistical association of individual TCRs with disease status, and machine learning. Rather than drawing on any new phenotypic data, the later analysis identified candidate immune exposures from TCR beta sequences and the way those sequences occurred across donors.

The cohort comprised 666 healthy bone marrow donors. At the time of sampling, all cohort members were nominally healthy, though unrecorded immune exposures were likely present. The donor tested CMV seronegative and was one of the 352 seronegative cohort members. Each donor provided a peripheral blood sample, and peripheral blood mononuclear cells were used for TCR beta sequencing. The Qiagen DNeasy Blood Extraction Kit was used to extract genomic DNA from the blood cell samples. Overall study results and their limits: The authors suggested that the approach could potentially be generalized to other disease states and immunological phenotypes. Correlated functional status among segregating V segments might reflect linkage disequilibrium, but an unknown experimental factor could not be ruled out. A total of about 180 TCR beta chains were listed by the study as associated with cytomegalovirus. In a later analysis, several top co-occurrence clusters were reported to appear linked to parvovirus B19, influenza, CMV and Epstein-Barr virus. Immune exposure information for the cohort was limited to CMV serostatus. Compared with equally common non-associated chains, HLA-associated TCR beta chains in a later analysis were more clonally expanded and had lower generation probabilities. A further reported finding was that TCR beta sequences accurately predicted the HLA-A and HLA-B alleles for most subjects in the first cohort. The presence/absence analyses assumed that sequencing depth was roughly uniform across donors, and that assumption may not be true. In both the original and validation cohorts, the classifier was reported to diagnose cytomegalovirus status with high specificity and sensitivity. HLA typing was unavailable for some donors at each locus, so association tests used only the typed subset. In this cohort, only TCR beta chains were sequenced, and detectable features were limited by the absence of alpha or paired-chain data. A later analysis found that TCR association rates varied across HLA loci, with DRB1 alleles showing the most associated TCRs and HLA-C alleles the fewest. Strong co-occurrence of HLA alleles, especially DR and DQ, made assigning TCR associations to individual alleles difficult. A later analysis associated 16,951 TCR beta sequences with specific HLA alleles at a false discovery rate of 0.05. Some IMGT-functional V segments, including TRBV6-2 and TRBV6-3, could not be told apart with the 87-base-pair reads, so those segments were excluded. While some public TCRs were present in many individuals, most TCR sequences turned up only very rarely across donors. A cluster of highly shared sequence variants was judged likely to represent a technical artifact of the sequencing pipeline. V-gene and J-gene trimming of TCR beta chains was associated with a missense DCLRE1C variant in a later genetic analysis, and the association was replicated in an independent cohort. In a later genetic analysis, fewer N-insertions in productive TCRs were reported among donors in an Asian-associated ancestry cluster than the approximately 670-donor mean. In an earlier analysis of around 600 of the donors, most TCR beta V segments were observed in productive rearrangements about 90% or about 30% of the time, broadly matching IMGT annotations. A later analysis found that most CMV-associated TCR beta chains appeared HLA-restricted, with HLA associations seemingly driven largely by CMV exposure. Because counts were too low, some 17 rarely observed V segments, including chromosome 9 orphons, were left out of the earlier analysis of some 600 of the donors. A few of the identified cytomegalovirus-associated TCR beta chains were confirmed in vitro to be specific for cytomegalovirus antigens.

To prepare the library, the immunoSEQ multiplex PCR assay was applied. For the multiplex PCR, a mixture combining 60 forward primers for TCR Vbeta segments and 13 reverse primers for TCR Jbeta segments was used. Amplification of the CDR3 region of rearranged TCR beta genes was performed with a multiplex PCR assay on genomic DNA. The amplified TCR beta libraries were sequenced on the Illumina HiSeq System as 87-base-pair reads. In the source study's methods: Across the 600 to 700 repertoires, a later analysis counted roughly 84 million unique TCR beta chains, about 10 million of which were shared by at least two donors. Raw reads were error-corrected and collapsed into unique sequences by a nearest-neighbor algorithm in which closely related sequences were merged to remove PCR and sequencing errors. To assign V, D and J gene segments, CDR3 sequences were aligned to IMGT reference sequences. For a sequence to be retained, a match of at least six nucleotides to both a V gene segment and a J gene segment was required. Rearrangements were called productive when the CDR3 lacked stop codons and stayed in frame with V and J; all others were non-productive. CDR3 was defined by IMGT convention, running from the second conserved V-encoded cysteine to the conserved J-encoded phenylalanine. The earlier analysis of about 530 of the donors excluded any sequence lacking an unambiguous match to a single V gene segment. An earlier analysis of fewer than 750 of the donors classified V segments as functional when productive rearrangements were above 56.7% and as segregating when the standard deviation between donors was above 5%. A statistical classification framework was built for diagnosing cytomegalovirus status from the catalog of TCR beta chain sequences. In a later analysis, V and J genes were assigned by comparing TCR nucleotide sequences against IMGT/GENE-DB human TR gene sequences. In a later analysis, CDR3 sequences and most-parsimonious VDJ recombination scenarios were assigned using the TCRdist pipeline. In a later analysis, every TCR beta chain was defined by the combination of its CDR3 amino acid sequence and its V-gene family, and reads without a unique V-gene family were dropped. As a way to deal with suspected cross-contamination and a sequencing artifact, a later analysis dropped 592 nucleotide sequences that were highly shared and had low generation probability. A later analysis calculated a clonal expansion index for each public chain from normalized within-repertoire ranks of inferred template counts. In a later analysis, generation probabilities were computed with a VDJ recombination model fitted to out-of-frame rearrangements, and the resulting probabilities were checked against IGoR. A later analysis scored TCR-TCR, TCR-HLA and TCR-CMV co-occurrence with hypergeometric tests, applying a repertoire-size bias correction to TCR pairs. In a later analysis, false discovery rates were estimated by permuting HLA or CMV assignments 20 times. In a later analysis, co-occurring TCRs were grouped using DBSCAN, and TCRdist sequence similarity was added for clustering within HLA-allele-positive subsets. Repertoires with fewer than 30,000 or more than 120,000 public chains were left out of co-occurrence clustering, as were about five repertoires with anomalous nucleotide sharing. TCRdb mirrors the immuneACCESS table, restricted to in-frame sequences. Some clones are absent from its copies; in checked studies, under half trace to an unresolved V gene, and the reason for the others is unknown. The V and J calls and the clone size are those of that table, but D and trimming were determined from the DNA. The sample profile shows about 170,000 clones; 80% to 90% of them were found once. Clones ranked in the top ten supply nearly 2.5% of the sample.

The V end gives up 2 bases and the J end 4 bases, leaving 0 bases in the junction not matched to a gene. CDR1 and CDR2, looked up from the germline V gene, are ENHRY and SYGVKD. Measured from the cysteine to the phenylalanine, the CDR3 is 13 residues long. Only CDR3 DNA is held: 39 bases, read in frame from base 1. This clone turned up a few times. This clone's antigen is unknown. Base qualities are missing; no much larger clone stands one base away. The same CDR3 also results from other DNA sequences found in this sample. The sample consisted of PBMCs. The chain was built from TRBV10-3 and TRBJ2-7, with 9 bases matching TRBD1. This receptor was identified in a male donor in good health and CMV-seronegative. The CDR3 loop reads CAISEGQGYEQYF. In nucleotide form, the sequence is TGTGCCATCAGTGAGGGACAGGGGTACGAGCAGTACTTC.